This T cell receptor beta chain was sequenced for a study of control samples from healthy donors and cancer patients. Sequenced by immunoSEQ multiplex PCR; TCRdb stores in-frame clones only, minus some. There are 50,000 or so clones in the sample; about 93% occur only once, and 23% lies in the top ten. The clonotype originates from a woman between 45 and 60 years old with head and neck cancer. Sequencing used PBMCs.

Here the CDR3 reads CSVGRAGALTGELFF. In DNA form, the CDR3 reads TGCAGCGTTGGGAGGGCGGGAGCCCTCACCGGGGAGCTGTTTTTT. The rearrangement joins TRBV29-1 to TRBJ2-2; 7 nucleotides align to TRBD2. The trim removed 4 bases at V and 4 bases at J, leaving 9 bases unmatched. The germline gives CDR1 SQVTM, CDR2 ANQGSEA. CDR3 size: 15 residues.